This entry concerns a single T cell receptor (beta chain). Germline CDR1 LGHNA, CDR2 YNFKEQ. This CDR3 comprises 14 residues. J lost 2 bases, V lost 5 bases, and 5 bases had no gene match. The table came from immunoSEQ multiplex PCR; TCRdb's copy has only in-frame clones and leaves some out. The sample has about 15,000 clones, 25% to 40% seen once; the top ten hold around 5.7%. The data originate from a study of graft-versus-host responses after intestinal transplantation. Study background: Anti-thymocyte globulin induction, then tacrolimus and steroids for two to four years, went to all recipients.

Overall study results and limits: GvH clones detected in recipient marrow included some appearing first in ileum or blood. The presence of high graft-versus-host to host-versus-graft clonal ratios in allografts characterized patients with graft-donor T cell macrochimerism.

Once the reaction had ended, proliferating CFSE-low CD3+CD4+ and CD3+CD8+ responders were sorted. This receptor was taken from a human patient who received an intestinal transplant. This chain connects TRBV4-2 to TRBJ2-5, with TRBD1 matching 7 bases. The starting material was alloreactive CD4+ T cells from a mixed lymphocyte reaction culture, obtained before intestinal transplant. Subset described: CFSE-low proliferating T cells sorted from approximately 6-day pre-transplant mixed lymphocyte reaction (GvH or HvG direction). The CDR3 DNA is TGTGCCAGCAGCTTTACAGGGGTGCAAGAGACCCAGTACTTC. Protein: CASSFTGVQETQYF.